The rows below give T cell receptor beta chains drawn from one sample of a study of cytomegalovirus exposure and HLA in healthy donors. The data were produced by immunoSEQ multiplex PCR, yet TCRdb's version contains in-frame clones alone and is incomplete. The sample includes approximately 150,000 clones, 65% to 85% seen only once; the top ten take 6.5% to 8.5%. The material sequenced was PBMCs. The receptor set was obtained from a woman in her forties in good health and CMV-seropositive. Each CDR3 is given with its conserved first and last residue. D genes are given only for firm matches. Size tells how often a clone was seen (once, few, many) or the class of an expanded clone, and some rows leave it out.

j_call	v_call	clone_size	d_call	cdr3_nt	cdr3_aa
TRBJ1-2	TRBV28	.	.	TGTGCCAGCAGTTTGTCGGGGATCGGCTACACCTTC	CASSLSGIGYTF
TRBJ2-7	TRBV5-1	.	.	TGCGCCAGCAGCTTACCGGGAGACTACGAGCAGTACTTC	CASSLPGDYEQYF
TRBJ1-4	TRBV28	.	.	TGTGCCAGCAGTTTACGTAGGGGTACTAATGAAAAACTGTTTTTT	CASSLRRGTNEKLFF
TRBJ1-1	TRBV5-1	.	.	TGCGCCAGCAGCTTAATCGAAAAGAGGATGGCTTTCTTT	CASSLIEKRMAFF
TRBJ1-1	TRBV7-2	.	.	TGTGCCAGCAGCATCTACGGTACCCCTCCACAAGCTTTCTTT	CASSIYGTPPQAFF
TRBJ2-5	TRBV13	.	TRBD2	TGTGCCAGCGGACTAGCGGGGGGCCTAAGGTACCAAGAGACCCAGTACTTC	CASGLAGGLRYQETQYF
TRBJ1-1	TRBV5-6	.	.	TGTGCCAGCAGCTTTAGCGGGGGTTTACCTGAAGCTTTCTTT	CASSFSGGLPEAFF
TRBJ2-5	TRBV7-9	.	.	TGTGCCAGCAGCGATTCAAGGGGCCGAGAGACCCAGTACTTC	CASSDSRGRETQYF
TRBJ1-1	TRBV2	once	.	TGTGCCAGCAGGCAAGTGACAGCGGGGGCGACAGAAGCTTTCTTT	CASRQVTAGATEAFF
TRBJ2-7	TRBV6-1	few	.	TGTGCCACCACCAAGCGTTTGGGTTCCGAGCAGTACTTC	CATTKRLGSEQYF
TRBJ1-5	TRBV5-5	once	TRBD1	TGTGCCAGCAGCCAAGACAGGGGTCAGCCCCAGCATTTT	CASSQDRGQPQHF
TRBJ2-1	TRBV9	.	TRBD2	TGTGCCAGCAGCGTAGAACTCCGGACTAGCGGGGGCAATGAGCAGTTCTTC	CASSVELRTSGGNEQFF
TRBJ2-3	TRBV5-1	.	TRBD2	TGCGCCAGCAGCATGAGCGGGGGCACAGATACGCAGTATTTT	CASSMSGGTDTQYF
TRBJ1-1	TRBV5-4	.	TRBD1	TGTGCCAGCAGCTTGGGGGGACAGGCTGAAGCTTTCTTT	CASSLGGQAEAFF
TRBJ2-1	TRBV2	.	TRBD1	TGTGCCAGCAGGGGACAGGGGACTCGCTATGAGCAGTTCTTC	CASRGQGTRYEQFF
TRBJ1-2	TRBV2	.	.	TGTGCCAGCAGTGTGGAGGGTTCCAATGGCTACACCTTC	CASSVEGSNGYTF
TRBJ1-6	TRBV5-5	.	TRBD1	TGTGCCTCCGGGACAGAGAATTCACCCCTCCACTTT	CASGTENSPLHF
TRBJ2-5	TRBV5-6	.	TRBD2	TGTGCCAGCAGCTTGGGTGGTTTTAGCGGGGGTAGTTCCGAAGAGACCCAGTACTTC	CASSLGGFSGGSSEETQYF
TRBJ1-3	TRBV7-2	.	.	TGTGCCAGCAGCTTATGGGCAGAGAGCTCTGGAAACACCATATATTTT	CASSLWAESSGNTIYF
TRBJ2-7	TRBV18	.	.	TGTGCCAGCTCATTGGCCTTCCCCTTTTTCGAGCAGTACTTC	CASSLAFPFFEQYF
TRBJ2-7	TRBV10-1	.	.	TGCGCCAGCAGTGAGTCGGGCAGATCCTACGAGCAGTACTTC	CASSESGRSYEQYF
TRBJ1-1	TRBV30	.	.	TGTGCCTGGAGTATCCCCCAGGGAAGCACTGAAGCTTTCTTT	CAWSIPQGSTEAFF
TRBJ1-2	TRBV5-1	.	TRBD1	TGCGCCAGCAGCTTGGTGTCAGGGGGTGGCTACACCTTC	CASSLVSGGGYTF
TRBJ1-2	TRBV2	.	.	TGTGCCAGCAGCCGTACAGGGAGGGATTATGGCTACACCTTC	CASSRTGRDYGYTF
TRBJ1-1	TRBV5-1	.	.	TGCGCCAGCAGCTTAACAGTAGACACTGAAGCTTTCTTT	CASSLTVDTEAFF
TRBJ1-2	TRBV5-1	.	.	TGCGCCAGCAGCTTGGCGTCAGGGGATGGCTACACCTTC	CASSLASGDGYTF
TRBJ1-2	TRBV5-4	once	.	TGTGCCAGCAGCTTCGGACTCTTGGACTACACCTTC	CASSFGLLDYTF
TRBJ2-1	TRBV5-1	.	.	TGCGCCAGCAGCGACCGGGACTCGAGCTCCTACAATGAGCAGTTCTTC	CASSDRDSSSYNEQFF